The 17 T cell receptor beta chains below come from one sample, sequenced in a study of T cell responses to AZD1222 COVID-19 vaccine. Some clones are missing from TCRdb's copy, which holds only in-frame ones; the method was immunoSEQ multiplex PCR. This table holds roughly 150,000 clones, roughly 88% found once. The sequenced sample was peripheral blood, obtained on day 0 of MenACWY control vaccination. These receptors were obtained from an adult in good health.

The chain carries TRBV11-3 and TRBJ2-2, with 8 bases aligning to TRBD2. Trimming at V came to 2 bases and at J to 5 bases, leaving 4 bases not matched to a gene. Germline CDR1 SGHNT, CDR2 YENEEA. The CDR3 covers 15 residues. The CDR3 reads CASSLIPGGTGELFF. The CDR3 DNA is TGTGCCAGCAGCTTAATTCCGGGGGGGACCGGGGAGCTGTTTTTT.

The chain employs TRBV19 and TRBJ1-5, with a possible D match to TRBD1 (5 bases). Trimming shortened V by 4 bases and J by 0 bases, and 19 bases separated the two germline ends. The CDR3 is 18 residues long. CDR1 is LNHDA, CDR2 SQIVND, per germline (reference sequence). The CDR3 reads CASSKDAPKGYSNQPQHF. CDR3 nucleotides: TGTGCCAGTAGTAAGGACGCACCCAAGGGGTATAGCAATCAGCCCCAGCATTTT. Full variable domain (rest looked up from reference TRBV19 and TRBJ1-5): DGGITQSPKYLFRKEGQNVTLSCEQNLNHDAMYWYRQDPGQGLRLIYYSQIVNDFQKGDIAEGYSVSREKKESFPLTVTSAQKNPTAFYLCASSKDAPKGYSNQPQHFGDGTRLSIL.

The gene calls are TRBV19 and TRBJ1-2; 8 nucleotides match TRBD1. The CDR3 is made up of 14 amino acids. Germline lookup yields CDR1 LNHDA and CDR2 SQIVND (reference sequence). J was trimmed by 4 bases and V by 6 bases; bases with no gene match: 7. This CDR3 reads CASRPGGTGYGYTF. In DNA form, the CDR3 reads TGTGCCAGTAGGCCGGGAGGGACAGGCTATGGCTACACCTTC.

The chain combines TRBV20-1 with TRBJ2-7; D may correspond to TRBD1 or TRBD2 (6 bases each). Trimming cost V 3 bases and J 7 bases, with 16 bases left between them. The V gene's germline CDR1 is DFQATT and CDR2 SNEGSKA (reference sequence). The CDR3 extends over 13 amino acids. The CDR3 protein is CSASNRGVWEQYF. The CDR3 DNA reads TGCAGTGCTAGTAATAGGGGGGTTTGGGAGCAGTACTTC.

The chain carries TRBV5-4 and TRBJ2-3, with 9 bases aligning to TRBD2. This CDR3 region has 16 residues. Trimming removed 1 base from V and 1 base from J; junction bases left unmatched: 4. Germline CDR1 reads SGHNT; CDR2 reads YYREEE (reference sequence). CDR3 residues: CASSLWASGGTDTQYF. The CDR3 DNA sequence: TGTGCCAGCAGCTTGTGGGCTAGCGGGGGCACAGATACGCAGTATTTT.

V and J are TRBV6-6 and TRBJ2-3; TRBD2 matches at 12 bases. Germline CDR1 is MNHNY and CDR2 is SVGAGI (reference sequence). CDR3 length equals 17 residues. V trimming: 5 bases; J trimming: 0 bases; junction bases outside the gene matches: 6. Here the CDR3 reads CASSREGLAGSTDTQYF. In DNA form, the CDR3 reads TGTGCCAGCAGTCGTGAAGGACTAGCGGGAAGCACAGATACGCAGTATTTT.

V and J are TRBV14 and TRBJ2-7; D not certain. V was clipped by 3 bases and J by 2 bases, with 11 bases between them. The CDR3 has 14 residues. Per germline, CDR1 SGHDN and CDR2 FVKESK. In DNA, the CDR3 is TGTGCCAGCAGCCACAGACCACGGCCCTACGAGCAGTACTTC. Its translation: CASSHRPRPYEQYF.

The genes are TRBV28 and TRBJ1-1; D possibly corresponds to TRBD1 (5 bases). Germline V gives CDR1 MDHEN, CDR2 SYDVKM. The CDR3 runs to 15 residues. V lost 7 bases and J 7 bases, leaving 22 bases between the germline ends. CDR3 loop: CASTLGPLMFGEAFF. The CDR3 DNA reads as TGTGCCAGCACCTTGGGGCCCCTCATGTTCGGTGAAGCTTTCTTT.

V usage is TRBV6-5 and J usage is TRBJ1-6; D ambiguous. Trimming removed 2 bases at V and 10 bases at J, with 18 bases between. Germline lookup yields CDR1 MNHEY and CDR2 SVGAGI. The CDR3 is 16 amino acids. CDR3 sequence: CASSYSDGFSSSPLHF. The DNA for the CDR3 is TGTGCCAGCAGTTACAGTGACGGGTTTAGTTCCTCACCCCTCCACTTT.

This clone was detected only a few times. The rearrangement uses TRBV6-5 and TRBJ1-6; 7 nucleotides line up with TRBD1. Germline CDR1 is MNHEY and CDR2 is SVGAGI. This CDR3 has 13 residues. V shed 2 bases and J 12 bases; nucleotides not matched to a gene: 4. CDR3 nucleotides: TGTGCCAGCAGTTACCGACAGGGAAGACCCCTCCACTTT. Translated, it gives CASSYRQGRPLHF.

The rearrangement links TRBV30 to TRBJ1-1; no clear D. This CDR3 contains 12 residues. CDR1 is GTSNPN, CDR2 SVGIG, per germline (reference sequence). The V and J ends lost 7 bases and 5 bases respectively, with 14 bases between them. The CDR3: CASHGGSTEAFF. DNA for the CDR3: TGTGCCTCCCACGGAGGGTCGACTGAAGCTTTCTTT. The complete variable domain, with remaining parts taken from reference TRBV30 and TRBJ1-1, reads SQTIHQWPATLVQPVGSPLSLECTVEGTSNPNLYWYRQAAGRGLQLLFYSVGIGQISSEVPQNLSASRPQDRQFILSSKKLLLSDSGFYLCASHGGSTEAFFGQGTRLTVV.

The table lists this clone with a count of one. This chain links TRBV19 with TRBJ1-3; D unclear. CDR3 size: 11 residues. Trimming took off 2 bases at V and 6 bases at J, with 2 bases between the two ends. Germline CDR1 reads LNHDA; CDR2 reads SQIVND (reference sequence). CDR3 sequence (DNA): TGTGCCAGTAGTATAAAAAACACCATATATTTT. Protein sequence: CASSIKNTIYF.

This chain joins TRBV25-1 and TRBJ2-7, with TRBD2 as a possible D gene (6 bases). The germline V gene has CDR1 MGHDK and CDR2 SYGVNS. Between the trimmed V and J ends, which lost 5 bases and 7 bases, there was a span of 6 bases. The CDR3 has 10 amino acids. The CDR3 nucleotides read TGTGCCAGCAGTCGGGGGGAGCAGTACTTC. This sequence encodes CASSRGEQYF.

V and J are TRBV24-1 and TRBJ2-5; a possible D gene is TRBD2 (5 bases). This CDR3 spans 11 amino acids. V was trimmed by 9 bases and J by 5 bases, leaving 9 bases between them. CDR1 is KGHDR, CDR2 SFDVKD, per germline. The CDR3 nucleotides are TGTGCCACCGAGGGCGGGGAGACCCAGTACTTC. Protein: CATEGGETQYF.

This clone was counted a single time. The V and J genes are TRBV19 and TRBJ2-1; D might be TRBD2 (6 bases). The CDR3 has 17 residues. V was pared by 2 bases and J by 2 bases, with 16 bases between. Germline CDR1 and CDR2: LNHDA and SQIVND (reference sequence). CDR3 region: CASSIFPPTGAYNEQFF. CDR3 nucleotides: TGTGCCAGTAGTATATTTCCCCCTACGGGGGCCTACAATGAGCAGTTCTTC.

The chain links TRBV28 to TRBJ2-3, with 7 bases identical to TRBD1. The CDR3 length is 16 residues. CDR1 and CDR2 (germline): MDHEN, SYDVKM. V lost 3 bases and J lost 2; bases outside the gene matches: 8. For the CDR3, the DNA is TGTGCCAGCAGTTTTAGAGGGGGCGGCCTCACAGATACGCAGTATTTT. This gives the protein CASSFRGGGLTDTQYF.

The V call is TRBV6-2 or TRBV6-3, the J call TRBJ1-1; D gene uncertain. Germline V gene lookup returns CDR1 MNHEY and CDR2 SVGEGT. Deletions cut 0 bases from V and 2 bases from J, with 13 bases between. The length of the CDR3 is 16 residues. This chain's CDR3 is CASSYSVFDSNTEAFF. In DNA form, the CDR3 reads TGTGCCAGCAGTTACTCGGTCTTTGATAGTAACACTGAAGCTTTCTTT.